Below, 8 T cell receptor beta chains from the same sample are listed, as sequenced in a study of blood T cells in healthy people across ages. PCR was performed a second time for about 6 to 12 cycles using a sample-barcoded 5' primer and a J-beta primer mix. TCRdb processed the 5' RACE reads anew with MiXCR; each CDR3 protein has one entry. The table shows 800,000 to 950,000 distinct CDR3 sequences, with almost 30% occurring only once. The data also belong to a second study, concerning T cells of mothers and their children.

The specimen was blood. Source of these receptors: a woman in her thirties or forties in good health.

As to this clonotype: A much larger clone differs from this one at a single base, so this may be a read error. The chain joins TRBV6-5 to TRBJ1-2, with D maybe TRBD1 (5 bases). CDR1 MNHEY and CDR2 SVGAGI come from the germline V gene. V was cut by 6 bases and J by 5 bases, with 16 bases left in between. The CDR3 consists of 14 residues. CDR3 protein: CASRYIGTAYGYTF. DNA of the CDR3: TGTGCCAGCAGGTACATAGGGACGGCTTATGGCTACACCTTC.

The DNA of the CDR3 is TGTGCCAGCACTCTCGGGAGGGGGACGTCCGGAACTGAAGCTTTCTTT. Translation gives CASTLGRGTSGTEAFF. V usage is TRBV6-2 or TRBV6-3 and J usage is TRBJ1-1; possible D gene TRBD1, 6 bases. The germline V gene encodes CDR1 MNHEY and CDR2 SVGEGT. This CDR3 comprises 16 residues. Trimming took 7 bases from V and 5 from J, leaving 23 bases between them.

This clonotype was seen repeatedly, ten times or more. The chain recombines TRBV4-1 with TRBJ1-2, with 7 nucleotides matching TRBD1. The CDR3 covers 14 residues. V dropped 6 bases and J dropped 4; count of bases not matched to a gene: 8. In germline, CDR1 is MGHRA, CDR2 YSYEKL. The chain's CDR3 is CASSRDSLGYGYTF. In nucleotides, the CDR3 is TGCGCCAGCAGTAGGGACAGCCTTGGCTATGGCTACACCTTC.

This clonotype has just a few counts. V gene TRBV28 combines with J gene TRBJ2-5, with D perhaps being TRBD1 or TRBD2 (5 bases each). Trimming left V 5 bases short and J 1 base short, with 14 bases between. The V gene's germline CDR1 is MDHEN and CDR2 SYDVKM. CDR3 length: 15 residues. The CDR3 DNA reads as TGTGCCAGCAGTACGTCCGAGGGGATCCAAGAGACCCAGTACTTC. This encodes CASSTSEGIQETQYF.

A remark on this clonotype: The germline gene is not matched at one end of the junction; a read error may be the cause. V usage is TRBV2 and J usage is TRBJ2-5; D is perhaps TRBD1 (5 bases). This CDR3 has 14 amino acids. Germline V gene lookup returns CDR1 SNHLY and CDR2 FYNNEI. The CDR3 DNA reads TGCGCCAGCAGTCCAACTGGGGCTAGAGGGACCCAGTACTTC. As protein: CASSPTGARGTQYF.

This clonotype has a count of ten or more. The chain couples TRBV6-1 to TRBJ2-7; perhaps D is TRBD1 or TRBD2 (5 bases each). Trimming pared 6 bases from V and 0 bases from J, leaving 18 bases between. Germline V gene sequence: CDR1 MNHNS, CDR2 SASEGT. The CDR3 contains 16 residues. As DNA, the CDR3 is TGTGCCAGCAGGGAACCGGGACGCCTCTCCTCCTACGAGCAGTACTTC. It specifies CASREPGRLSSYEQYF.

The chain employs TRBV18 and TRBJ2-1; 9 nucleotides align to TRBD2. With V trimmed by 3 bases and J by 7 bases, 10 bases remained unmatched. CDR1 is KGHSH and CDR2 is LQKENI in the germline V gene. The CDR3 has 16 residues. For the CDR3, the DNA is TGTGCCAGCTCACCTCGTGCGGGGGGGCTAGAGAATGAGCAGTTCTTC. Protein sequence: CASSPRAGGLENEQFF.

This clonotype was counted between two and nine times. This chain links TRBV27 with TRBJ2-1, with D maybe TRBD2 (6 bases). Germline V gene data show CDR1 as MNHEY and CDR2 as SMNVEV (reference sequence). With 2 bases removed from V and 10 bases from J, the gap between germline ends came to 12 bases. The CDR3 extends over 13 amino acids. CDR3 DNA sequence: TGTGCCAGCAGTTTACAGGGAGGCCGGGAGCAGTTCTTC. Its translation: CASSLQGGREQFF.